These 30 T cell receptor beta chains were all obtained from the same sample, sequenced in a study of T cell responses to AZD1222 COVID-19 vaccine. Using immunoSEQ multiplex PCR, the repertoire was profiled, and TCRdb retains in-frame clones only, with some absent. This table has roughly 45,000 clones, approximately 80% appearing once. The source was peripheral blood, collected 28 days after the second AZD1222 dose. The receptors derive from an adult who received the AZD1222 COVID-19 vaccine.

This chain uses TRBV7-9 with TRBJ2-1; TRBD1 is a possible D gene (5 bases). The ends were cut back, 1 base at V and 7 bases at J, with 11 bases in the middle. The CDR3 extends over 14 amino acids. Germline CDR1 is SEHNR and CDR2 is FQNEAQ (reference sequence). Here the CDR3 reads CASSLVGQVNEQFF. The CDR3 nucleotides are TGTGCCAGCAGCTTAGTTGGACAAGTTAATGAGCAGTTCTTC.

This chain links TRBV6-5 with TRBJ2-5; 7 bases align to TRBD1. Germline V lookup: CDR1 MNHEY, CDR2 SVGAGI. V gave up 5 bases and J gave up 5 bases; unmatched junction bases: 5. This CDR3 spans 13 amino acids. The CDR3 spells CASSPTGTETQYF. CDR3 bases: TGTGCCAGCAGTCCGACAGGGACGGAGACCCAGTACTTC.

The CDR3 sequence is CASSAKFTGRVDNEQFF. CDR3 nucleotide sequence: TGCGCCAGCAGCGCCAAGTTCACAGGAAGAGTTGACAATGAGCAGTTCTTC. The rearrangement joins TRBV5-1 to TRBJ2-1, with D tentatively TRBD1 (5 bases). This CDR3 is built from 17 residues. Trimming stripped 4 bases from V and 5 bases from J, with 22 bases between. The germline V gene encodes CDR1 SGHRS and CDR2 YFSETQ.

This clone was counted once. The rearrangement joins TRBV15 to TRBJ2-7, with D unresolved. Germline lookup yields CDR1 LNHNV and CDR2 YYDKDF (reference sequence). Deletions cut 0 bases from V and 0 bases from J, with 9 bases between. This CDR3 is built from 15 residues. The DNA of the CDR3 is TGTGCCACCAGCAGAGAAGGGCTTAGCTCCTACGAGCAGTACTTC. This sequence encodes CATSREGLSSYEQYF. Together with reference TRBV15 and TRBJ2-7, the CDR3 gives the full variable domain: DAMVIQNPRYQVTQFGKPVTLSCSQTLNHNVMYWYQQKSSQAPKLLFHYYDKDFNNEADTPDNFQSRRPNTSFCFLDIRSPGLGDTAMYLCATSREGLSSYEQYFGPGTRLTVT.

This sequence joins TRBV28 and TRBJ1-1; 8 nucleotides agree with TRBD1. The J segment lost 3 bases and the V segment lost 8 bases, leaving 8 bases of the junction unmatched. The germline V gene has CDR1 MDHEN and CDR2 SYDVKM. The CDR3 spans 14 residues. CDR3 sequence (DNA): TGTGCCAGCCGACAGGGGCCGGATTACACTGAAGCTTTCTTT. It is translated as CASRQGPDYTEAFF.

The rearrangement joins TRBV9 to TRBJ2-3; a weak D match, TRBD2 (6 bases). The CDR3 has 15 residues. Trimming removed 4 bases at V and 3 bases at J, with 15 bases between. Germline CDR1 and CDR2: SGDLS and YYNGEE. CDR3 loop: CASSFEPGRTDTQYF. In DNA, the CDR3 is TGTGCCAGCAGCTTCGAGCCAGGGAGGACAGATACGCAGTATTTT.

The chain joins TRBV15 to TRBJ1-5; D not certain. V was clipped by 0 bases and J by 6 bases, with 9 bases between them. Germline CDR1 is LNHNV and CDR2 is YYDKDF (reference sequence). The CDR3 extends over 14 amino acids. In DNA, the CDR3 is TGTGCCACCAGCAGAGACCAGGTGGGTCAGCCCCAGCATTTT. Its protein product is CATSRDQVGQPQHF.

The chain combines TRBV5-8 with TRBJ1-2; weak D call: TRBD1 (6 bases). The CDR3 is 14 amino acids. Trimming pared 7 bases from V and 2 bases from J, leaving 15 bases between. CDR1 and CDR2 (germline): SGHTS, YDEGEE. CDR3 sequence: CASRAWGLNYGYTF. The CDR3 bases are TGTGCCAGCCGGGCCTGGGGGCTAAACTATGGCTACACCTTC.

V usage is TRBV6-1 and J usage is TRBJ2-7; TRBD1 matches 9 bases. The germline CDR1 and CDR2 sequences are MNHNS and SASEGT. This CDR3 spans 17 amino acids. With V trimmed by 3 bases and J by 6 bases, 15 bases remained unmatched. The CDR3, as DNA: TGTGCCAGCAGTGAGGGGACAGGGAGAGGGGATTGGGCCGAGCAGTACTTC. It encodes CASSEGTGRGDWAEQYF.

The gene calls are TRBV27 and TRBJ2-7; D call uncertain. The CDR3 contains 12 residues. V lost 7 bases and J lost 6, with 13 bases in between. The V gene's germline CDR1 is MNHEY and CDR2 SMNVEV (reference sequence). CDR3: CASKPNVGEQYF. The CDR3 nucleotides read TGTGCCAGCAAGCCCAACGTTGGCGAGCAGTACTTC.

This chain uses TRBV6-5 with TRBJ2-3; D ambiguous. Trimming left V 7 bases short and J 2 bases short, with 7 bases between. Germline V lookup: CDR1 MNHEY, CDR2 SVGAGI. This CDR3 is 12 amino acids long. CDR3 sequence reads: CASKTDTDTQYF. CDR3 coding DNA: TGTGCCAGCAAGACTGACACAGATACGCAGTATTTT.

The V gene is TRBV30, the J gene TRBJ1-2; 11 nucleotides agree with TRBD1. This CDR3 is built from 13 residues. Trimming took 4 bases from V and 5 from J; bases not matched to a gene: 3. The germline gives CDR1 GTSNPN, CDR2 SVGIG (reference sequence). The CDR3 DNA is TGTGCCTGGAAGGGACAGGGGGGTTATGGCTACACCTTC. This codes for CAWKGQGGYGYTF.

This chain uses TRBV10-3 with TRBJ1-2, with a possible D match to TRBD1 (6 bases). Per germline, CDR1 ENHRY and CDR2 SYGVKD. Trimming removed 11 bases from V and 4 bases from J, with 14 bases in between. This CDR3 has 12 residues. The CDR3 sequence: CASRGGGYGYTF. CDR3 bases: TGTGCCTCCCGGGGGGGCGGCTATGGCTACACCTTC.

Here the CDR3 reads CASSLVSGNVDTQYF. The CDR3 DNA follows: TGCGCCAGCAGCTTGGTATCTGGGAACGTGGATACGCAGTATTTT. The chain joins TRBV5-1 to TRBJ2-3; D remains ambiguous. The CDR3 contains 15 residues. CDR1 and CDR2 from the germline V gene are SGHRS and YFSETQ. Trimming removed 0 bases from V and 6 bases from J, with 14 bases in between.

This sequence joins TRBV15 and TRBJ2-1, with a weak D call TRBD1 (5 bases). The germline CDR1 and CDR2 sequences are LNHNV and YYDKDF (reference sequence). The CDR3 length is 13 residues. V lost 5 bases and J lost 11, with 16 bases in between. The CDR3 spells CATSANPTEKQFF. As DNA, the CDR3 is TGTGCCACCAGCGCTAACCCGACAGAGAAGCAGTTCTTC. The entire variable domain, with the rest obtained from reference TRBV15 and TRBJ2-1, is as follows: DAMVIQNPRYQVTQFGKPVTLSCSQTLNHNVMYWYQQKSSQAPKLLFHYYDKDFNNEADTPDNFQSRRPNTSFCFLDIRSPGLGDTAMYLCATSANPTEKQFFGPGTRLTVL.

The chain recombines TRBV11-2 with TRBJ1-4; D is possibly TRBD1 (5 bases). The ends were cut back, 1 base at V and 8 bases at J, with 11 bases in the middle. The CDR3 is 14 amino acids. In germline, CDR1 is SGHAT, CDR2 FQNNGV. The DNA for the CDR3 is TGTGCCAGCAGCTTAGGCAGGGTCGGGGAAAAACTGTTTTTT. Amino acids: CASSLGRVGEKLFF.

The chain links TRBV9 to TRBJ2-5; a weak D match, TRBD1 (6 bases). V was clipped by 0 bases and J by 5 bases, with 14 bases between them. This CDR3 has 15 amino acids. Germline CDR1 is SGDLS and CDR2 is YYNGEE. The CDR3 coding sequence is TGTGCCAGCAGCGTAGTAGGGTCCGGACAGGAGACCCAGTACTTC. This gives the protein CASSVVGSGQETQYF.

V and J are TRBV3-1 (or the pseudogene TRBV3-2) and TRBJ2-3; 9 bases are a match to TRBD2. This CDR3 is 15 amino acids long. V shed 5 bases and J 1 base; nucleotides not matched to a gene: 4. Germline values: CDR1 LGHDT, CDR2 YNNKEL (reference sequence). CDR3 nucleotides: TGTGCCAGCAGCTATAGCGGGGGAGGCACAGATACGCAGTATTTT. It yields the protein CASSYSGGGTDTQYF.

The V gene is TRBV19, the J gene TRBJ2-3; D unclear. With 7 bases removed from V and 1 base from J, the gap between germline ends came to 9 bases. Per germline, CDR1 LNHDA and CDR2 SQIVND (reference sequence). The length of the CDR3 is 13 residues. CDR3 protein: CASTTRGTDTQYF. The CDR3 DNA reads as TGTGCCAGTACCACCCGGGGCACAGATACGCAGTATTTT. Variable domain in full (rest from reference TRBV19 and TRBJ2-3): DGGITQSPKYLFRKEGQNVTLSCEQNLNHDAMYWYRQDPGQGLRLIYYSQIVNDFQKGDIAEGYSVSREKKESFPLTVTSAQKNPTAFYLCASTTRGTDTQYFGPGTRLTVL.

The genes are TRBV12-3 or TRBV12-4 and TRBJ2-1; the D gene is possibly TRBD2 (6 bases). V lost 8 bases and J 9 bases, leaving 17 bases between the germline ends. The CDR3 has 13 residues. The CDR3 loop reads CASRLGGGGEQFF. The CDR3 coding sequence is TGTGCCAGCCGCCTGGGGGGAGGCGGTGAGCAGTTCTTC.

The V and J genes are TRBV6-5 and TRBJ1-1; D may be TRBD1 (6 bases). The V and J ends lost 4 bases and 1 base respectively, with 7 bases between them. The CDR3 length is 13 residues. The germline gives CDR1 MNHEY, CDR2 SVGAGI. The CDR3 DNA reads as TGTGCCAGCAGTTTGGACAGGAACACTGAAGCTTTCTTT. Translating it yields CASSLDRNTEAFF.

V gene TRBV27 combines with J gene TRBJ2-5; weak D call: TRBD2 (7 bases). V was pared by 5 bases and J by 0 bases, with 25 bases between. CDR3 length: 19 residues. Germline assignment: CDR1 MNHEY and CDR2 SMNVEV (reference sequence). CDR3 nucleotides: TGTGCCAGCAGTCTCCGAGGAGTGTGGGGGGGCGGGTACCAAGAGACCCAGTACTTC. Protein product: CASSLRGVWGGGYQETQYF.

V is TRBV6-5 and J is TRBJ1-2; TRBD1 matches 10 bases. CDR3 length equals 14 residues. CDR1 is MNHEY and CDR2 is SVGAGI in the germline V gene. The ends lost 6 bases at V and 0 bases at J; junction bases unmatched: 1. The CDR3 sequence is CASRGTGANYGYTF. The CDR3, as DNA: TGTGCCAGCAGGGGGACAGGGGCTAACTATGGCTACACCTTC.

The CDR3 here is CAWSDYGGYGYTF. The CDR3, as DNA: TGTGCCTGGAGTGATTATGGGGGCTATGGCTACACCTTC. The gene calls are TRBV30 and TRBJ1-2; maybe TRBD1 (5 bases). This CDR3 comprises 13 residues. The V gene's germline CDR1 is GTSNPN and CDR2 SVGIG (reference sequence). V was trimmed by 1 base and J by 4 bases, leaving 10 bases between them.

CDR3 amino acids: CASSLEGYSNQPQHF. CDR3 DNA: TGCGCCAGCAGCTTGGAGGGGTATAGCAATCAGCCCCAGCATTTT. V gene TRBV5-1 combines with J gene TRBJ1-5; D might be TRBD1 (5 bases). The V gene's germline CDR1 is SGHRS and CDR2 YFSETQ. The CDR3 totals 15 residues. Between the trimmed V and J ends, which lost 0 bases and 0 bases, there was a span of 7 bases.

This chain joins TRBV14 and TRBJ2-4, with 8 positions matching TRBD2. CDR3 length: 14 amino acids. V trimming: 9 bases; J trimming: 4 bases; junction bases outside the gene matches: 8. Per the germline V gene, CDR1 is SGHDN and CDR2 is FVKESK. CDR3 region: CARRELAEKNIQYF. CDR3 nucleotides: TGTGCCAGAAGGGAACTAGCGGAAAAAAACATTCAGTACTTC.

The gene calls are TRBV30 and TRBJ1-4; D call uncertain. Germline V gene data show CDR1 as GTSNPN and CDR2 as SVGIG (reference sequence). This CDR3 region has 13 residues. Trimming removed 3 bases from V and 8 bases from J, with 13 bases in between. CDR3 residues: CAWSPASSEKLFF. In nucleotides, the CDR3 is TGTGCCTGGAGCCCCGCCTCCTCGGAAAAACTGTTTTTT.

The gene calls are TRBV9 and TRBJ2-2, with 7 positions matching TRBD1. Germline values: CDR1 SGDLS, CDR2 YYNGEE. J gave up 6 bases and V 0 bases, and 2 bases lay outside the gene matches. The CDR3 runs to 14 residues. The CDR3 reads CASSVEGASGELFF. CDR3 in DNA: TGTGCCAGCAGCGTAGAGGGGGCGTCCGGGGAGCTGTTTTTT.

This clone was seen once. The chain links TRBV6-5 to TRBJ1-1; no clear D. Germline-derived CDR1 and CDR2 are MNHEY and SVGAGI. This CDR3 has 14 amino acids. V lost 4 bases and J 1 base, leaving 10 bases between the germline ends. The CDR3 DNA is TGTGCCAGCAGTTTTTTAGTAGAGAACACTGAAGCTTTCTTT. Amino acid sequence: CASSFLVENTEAFF.

This clone has only one observation. The chain links TRBV5-1 to TRBJ1-2, with TRBD1 identical over 7 bases. The CDR3 runs 15 residues. The V and J ends lost 3 bases and 4 bases, in that order; junction bases with no gene match: 9. Looked up from germline, CDR1 is SGHRS and CDR2 is YFSETQ. CDR3 in amino acids: CASSSGQQNLYGYTF. For the CDR3, the DNA is TGCGCCAGCAGCTCGGGACAGCAAAATCTCTATGGCTACACCTTC.